The entry below gives a single TCR beta chain sequence along with its context. Its target is unknown. Use of 60 Vbeta and 13 Jbeta primers characterized the PCR. Profiled with immunoSEQ multiplex PCR; TCRdb holds only in-frame clones, not every one. This table holds some 180,000 clones, about 80% found once. This sample is drawn from a study of cytomegalovirus exposure and HLA in healthy donors. Study-wide findings and caveats: Reportedly, a later analysis found an Asian-associated ancestry cluster had fewer N-insertions than the approximately 700-donor mean. Cytomegalovirus status, reportedly, was diagnosed with high specificity and sensitivity by the classifier. Specific recognition of CMV antigens was confirmed in vitro for a few chains (all CMV-associated).

The germline gives CDR1 SGHVS, CDR2 FQNEAQ. CDR3 length: 16 residues. V shed 7 bases and J shed 6 bases, with 24 bases lying between them. This sequence originates from a man between 40 and 49 years old in good health and CMV-seronegative. Source material: PBMCs. V is TRBV7-8 and J is TRBJ1-1; perhaps TRBD1 as D (5 bases). The CDR3 coding sequence is TGTGCCAGCACTACTATTGGGGGGGGAATGAAGTCTGAAGCTTTCTTT. It yields the protein CASTTIGGGMKSEAFF.